This passage covers 11 T cell receptor beta chains from one sample sequenced in a study of CD4 T cells in relation to SARS-CoV-2 and coronaviruses. These receptors' targets are unknown. Profiling relied on immunoSEQ multiplex PCR, and the TCRdb table lists in-frame clones only, not all of them. The profile shows about 36,000 clones, 70% to 85% of them singletons. Sequencing was performed on memory CD4+ T cells from PBMCs, cultured in vitro. The receptors derive from an adult with COVID-19.

This chain connects TRBV4-2 to TRBJ2-1; D is uncertain. The CDR3 totals 17 residues. The V end was cut by 4 bases, the J end by 3 bases, with 19 bases between. Germline CDR1 reads LGHNA; CDR2 reads YNFKEQ. The CDR3 sequence: CASSPSANLPRYNEQFF. CDR3 nucleotide sequence: TGTGCCAGCAGCCCTAGTGCGAACCTGCCTCGCTACAATGAGCAGTTCTTC.

CDR3 sequence (DNA): TGTGCCAGCAGGCCCGGGACTAGCGGGAGGGCCTATTTTGCAGATACGCAGTATTTT. Its protein product is CASRPGTSGRAYFADTQYF. This rearrangement joins TRBV2 to TRBJ2-3; TRBD2 agrees at 16 bases. J lost 4 bases, V lost 6 bases, and 13 bases had no gene match. The germline V gene has CDR1 SNHLY and CDR2 FYNNEI. This CDR3 spans 19 amino acids.

This clone has more than one count but fewer than ten. The CDR3 bases are TGCGCCAGCAGCGCACAGGGGACCGGTGAAGCTTTCTTT. Encoded protein: CASSAQGTGEAFF. The V gene is TRBV5-1, the J gene TRBJ1-1; 7 bases fit TRBD1. Germline V gene sequence: CDR1 SGHRS, CDR2 YFSETQ. After removal of 4 bases from V and 7 bases from J, the junction contained 7 bases not matched to a gene. The CDR3 is made up of 13 amino acids. The full variable domain, in which reference TRBV5-1 and TRBJ1-1 provide the parts outside the CDR3, is KAGVTQTPRYLIKTRGQQVTLSCSPISGHRSVSWYQQTPGQGLQFLFEYFSETQRNKGNFPGRFSGRQFSNSRSEMNVSTLELGDSALYLCASSAQGTGEAFFGQGTRLTVV.

The chain joins TRBV6-1 to TRBJ2-1; D is possibly TRBD1 (6 bases). The CDR3 covers 15 residues. Germline V gene lookup returns CDR1 MNHNS and CDR2 SASEGT. V was clipped by 2 bases and J by 0 bases, with 8 bases between them. As DNA, the CDR3 is TGTGCCAGCAGTGAACAGGGGCCCTCCTACAATGAGCAGTTCTTC. It codes for CASSEQGPSYNEQFF.

The rearrangement uses TRBV6-4 and TRBJ2-1, with TRBD1 matching 7 bases. In germline, CDR1 is MRHNA, CDR2 SNTAGT. V was clipped by 4 bases and J by 3 bases; unmatched bases: 6. The CDR3 runs to 15 residues. The CDR3: CASSVQGDSYNEQFF. As DNA, the CDR3 is TGTGCCAGCAGTGTGCAGGGGGACAGCTACAATGAGCAGTTCTTC.

The V and J genes are TRBV23-1 and TRBJ1-2; the D gene is possibly TRBD1 (6 bases). TRBV23-1 is labeled an ORF, and its function is uncertain. V lost 3 bases and J 7 bases, leaving 18 bases between the germline ends. The CDR3 has 15 residues. The CDR3 region is CASSHGGAVRTGYTF. For the CDR3, the DNA is TGCGCCAGCAGTCACGGGGGCGCGGTAAGGACTGGCTACACCTTC.

This chain connects TRBV2 to TRBJ2-3; D uncertain. This CDR3 is 10 amino acids long. V lost 8 bases, J lost 6 bases, and 6 bases lay in between. CDR1 is SNHLY, CDR2 FYNNEI, per germline. CDR3 coding DNA: TGTGCCAGCGAGGAGGATACGCAGTATTTT. Translated: CASEEDTQYF.

The J gene is TRBJ2-1, the V gene TRBV4-2; D is perhaps TRBD1 (7 bases). Between the trimmed V and J ends, which lost 0 bases and 4 bases, there was a span of 13 bases. This CDR3 is 16 amino acids long. The V gene's germline CDR1 is LGHNA and CDR2 YNFKEQ. CDR3 region: CASSQEEGAGYNEQFF. CDR3 bases: TGTGCCAGCAGCCAAGAAGAGGGGGCGGGGTACAATGAGCAGTTCTTC.

The chain uses TRBV21-1 and TRBJ2-3; the tabulated D call, TRBD1, remains unverified against the DNA. TRBV21-1 represents a pseudogene. The length of the CDR3 is 14 residues. Here the CDR3 reads CASSRTLRTDTQYF. The CDR3 DNA follows: TGTGCCAGCTCTAGGACACTCAGGACAGATACGCAGTATTTT.

The chain is built from TRBV9 and TRBJ1-4; TRBD1 matches at 9 bases. Losses at the gene ends were 4 bases for V and 1 base for J; bases not matched to a gene: 5. This CDR3 is built from 16 residues. The germline V gene encodes CDR1 SGDLS and CDR2 YYNGEE. CDR3 sequence: CASSRGTGITNEKLFF. As DNA, the CDR3 is TGTGCCAGCAGCCGCGGGACAGGGATAACTAATGAAAAACTGTTTTTT.

The chain links TRBV21-1 to TRBJ1-1; the table calls TRBD1, which could not be checked here. TRBV21-1 is classified as a pseudogene. The CDR3 totals 13 residues. CDR3 bases: TGTGCCAGCAGCAAAGAGGCAGGGTCGAGAGCTTTCTTT. Protein sequence: CASSKEAGSRAFF.